The entry below gives a single T cell receptor beta chain sequence along with its context. This CDR3 has 16 residues. J gave up 4 bases and V 2 bases, and 5 bases lay outside the gene matches. Germline values: CDR1 MRHNA, CDR2 SNTAGT. This sample is part of a study of blood T cell repertoires in COVID-19. About the study: Samples of COVID-19 (acute and convalescent) were obtained from the United States, Italy and Spain. Nucleic acid was either cDNA or gDNA, and it came from T cells, B-cell-depleted T cells, or PBMCs.

The method was immunoSEQ multiplex PCR; TCRdb's version includes in-frame clones alone and lacks a portion of them. This sample has 30,000 to 45,000 clones, with approximately 90% found just once. V is TRBV6-4 and J is TRBJ2-6; TRBD2 matches 7 bases. What was sequenced was peripheral blood. The source is a human donor in a cohort sampled during active COVID-19. The CDR3 coding sequence is TGTGCCAGCAGTGACGGCGGGGGATCCGGGGCCAACGTCCTGACTTTC. Residues: CASSDGGGSGANVLTF.